Below, 8 T cell receptor beta chains from the same sample are listed, as sequenced in a study of T-cell memory formation after mild COVID-19. Using its own MiXCR run on the 5' RACE reads, TCRdb lists one record per CDR3 protein. The sample holds hundreds of thousands of distinct CDR3 sequences, 20% seen once. Sequencing used PBMCs or a T cell subset sorted from them (not recorded which). These receptors were obtained from an adult woman who had mild COVID-19 (a few samples of this study predate the infection). Cell type and time point are not known.

The sample holds a few counts of this clonotype. The chain uses TRBV2 and TRBJ1-2, with D unresolved. V lost 6 bases and J lost 4, with 9 bases in between. Per germline, CDR1 SNHLY and CDR2 FYNNEI. The CDR3 extends over 12 amino acids. This chain's CDR3 is CASSSPIYGYTF. CDR3 sequence (DNA): TGTGCCAGCAGCTCCCCGATCTATGGCTACACCTTC.

The chain couples TRBV20-1 to TRBJ2-7; 7 positions match TRBD2. Trimming at V came to 5 bases and at J to 0 bases, leaving 10 bases not matched to a gene. This CDR3 comprises 15 residues. Germline CDR1 reads DFQATT; CDR2 reads SNEGSKA (reference sequence). CDR3 nucleotides: TGCAGTGCTGAAACGGTGGGGGGGAACTCCTACGAGCAGTACTTC. Translation: CSAETVGGNSYEQYF.

The chain joins TRBV6-2 or TRBV6-3 to TRBJ2-2; D is perhaps TRBD2 (6 bases). Trimming pared 6 bases from V and 6 bases from J, leaving 8 bases between. The length of the CDR3 is 12 residues. The germline V gene encodes CDR1 MNHEY and CDR2 SVGEGT. The CDR3 here is CASRPGAGELFF. The CDR3 DNA is TGTGCCAGCAGACCGGGGGCCGGGGAGCTGTTTTTT.

In its sample, this clonotype was seen a few times. The chain combines TRBV5-1 with TRBJ2-7; no clear D gene. Germline CDR1 SGHRS, CDR2 YFSETQ. The CDR3 length is 14 residues. Trimming removed 0 bases at V and 5 bases at J, with 12 bases between. As DNA, the CDR3 is TGCGCCAGCAGCTTGGAGGTTTTGGGCGACGAGCAGTACTTC. It is translated as CASSLEVLGDEQYF.

This clonotype turned up a few times. The rearrangement uses TRBV4-1 and TRBJ1-2; D call uncertain. Germline V gives CDR1 MGHRA, CDR2 YSYEKL. The CDR3 is 15 residues long. Trimming pared 4 bases from V and 6 bases from J, leaving 18 bases between. CDR3 residues: CASSPDLGRRNGYTF. CDR3 nucleotides: TGCGCCAGCAGCCCTGACTTAGGACGTAGGAATGGCTACACCTTC.

V and J are TRBV24-1 and TRBJ2-5; 8 bases map to TRBD2. V was pared by 12 bases and J by 5 bases, with 7 bases of the junction left unmatched. The CDR3 loop spans 12 amino acids. CDR1 is KGHDR and CDR2 is SFDVKD in the germline V gene. Here the CDR3 reads CAFGGAWETQYF. CDR3 DNA sequence: TGTGCCTTCGGGGGGGCCTGGGAGACCCAGTACTTC.

The J gene is TRBJ2-3, the V gene TRBV19; D is possibly TRBD1 or TRBD2 (5 bases each). Germline V gives CDR1 LNHDA, CDR2 SQIVND (reference sequence). Trimming shortened V by 3 bases and J by 6 bases, and 13 bases separated the two germline ends. The CDR3 runs to 14 residues. The CDR3 nucleotides are TGTGCCAGTAGTATGGGGGACGCAAAGGATACGCAGTATTTT. Its translation is CASSMGDAKDTQYF.

With regard to this clonotype: One junction end does not reproduce the germline sequence, and a read error may be involved. The CDR3 coding sequence is TGTGCCAGCATCTTAGCTAGCGGGGGGGCCACAGATACGCAGTATTTT. Protein: CASILASGGATDTQYF. This rearrangement joins TRBV7-6 to TRBJ2-3; 12 bases align to TRBD2. Germline-derived CDR1 and CDR2 are SGHVS and FNYEAQ. This CDR3 is 16 amino acids long.